The 13 T cell receptor beta chains listed next were all sequenced from one sample in a study of T cells in narcolepsy. These TCRs' antigens remain unknown. TCRdb's copy holds only in-frame clones and misses some; the assay was immunoSEQ multiplex PCR. Counted here are about 750 clones, under 30% occurring once; the ten biggest clones make up roughly 49%. Sequences were obtained from cultured CD8+ T cells from cerebrospinal fluid. Receptors originate from a human donor with narcolepsy.

This chain joins TRBV25-1 and TRBJ2-2; either TRBD1 or TRBD2 may supply D (5 bases each). CDR1 and CDR2 (germline): MGHDK, SYGVNS. CDR3 length equals 17 residues. The CDR3 coding sequence is TGTTCCATCAGTGACGAGGATAACGTGGGGGACACCGGGGAGCTGTTTTTT. It codes for CSISDEDNVGDTGELFF.

V gene TRBV7-7 combines with J gene TRBJ2-5; 8 nucleotides match TRBD1. The J call may be incorrect, as the DNA end agrees better with TRBJ2-7. Germline V gene data show CDR1 as SSHAT and CDR2 as FNYEAQ (reference sequence). The CDR3 covers 14 residues. The CDR3, as DNA: TGTGCCAGCAGCTTAGTCGCAGGGGGCGACGAGCAGTACTTC. Protein: CASSLVAGGDEQYF.

This clone came up a few times. Relative to the germline gene, one junction end is altered; a read error may explain this. Other DNA sequences from this sample encode an identical CDR3 as well. J is TRBJ1-1 and V is TRBV7-2; tentative D call: TRBD1 (6 bases). The CDR3 runs to 15 residues. From germline, CDR1 is SGHTA and CDR2 FQGNSA. CDR3 DNA: TGCGCCAGCAGCTCACAGGGCCCCTCGGACACTGAAGCTTTCTTT. Its translation: CASSSQGPSDTEAFF.

By sample share, this clone is large (0.1 to 1%). The V call is TRBV29-1, the J call TRBJ2-1; TRBD2 matches 8 bases. The CDR3 has 12 residues. CDR1 and CDR2 (germline): SQVTM, ANQGSEA. With 4 bases clipped from V and 5 bases from J, the junction kept 1 base outside the gene matches. CDR3 nucleotide sequence: TGCAGCGTTGTCGGGGGGGACAATGAGCAGTTCTTC. Translated, it gives CSVVGGDNEQFF.

The CDR3 nucleotides read TGTGCCAGCAGCTTAAGGGCAGGGAGAGACACCATATATTTT. Translating it yields CASSLRAGRDTIYF. The chain recombines TRBV5-5 with TRBJ1-3, with D possibly matching TRBD1 (5 bases). Trimming removed 2 bases from V and 8 bases from J, with 14 bases in between. The CDR3 is 14 residues long. Per germline, CDR1 SGHKS and CDR2 YYEKEE (reference sequence). The full variable domain, rest sourced from reference TRBV5-5 and TRBJ1-3, is DAGVTQSPTHLIKTRGQQVTLRCSPISGHKSVSWYQQVLGQGPQFIFQYYEKEERGRGNFPDRFSARQFPNYSSELNVNALLLGDSALYLCASSLRAGRDTIYFGEGSWLTVV.

The chain uses TRBV6-5 and TRBJ2-7, with D unresolved. Germline values: CDR1 MNHEY, CDR2 SVGAGI. The CDR3 sequence is 13 residues long. V was clipped by 6 bases and J by 0 bases, with 9 bases between them. CDR3: CASRSKSSYEQYF. Here the CDR3 DNA reads TGTGCCAGCAGATCAAAGAGCTCCTACGAGCAGTACTTC.

Turning to this clone: This is likely an artifact of a read error, given a far larger clone one base away. V is TRBV18 and J is TRBJ2-7; possibly TRBD1 or TRBD2 for D (6 bases each). This CDR3 has 13 residues. Germline-derived CDR1 and CDR2 are KGHSH and LQKENI. V dropped 8 bases and J dropped 5 bases, with 16 bases sitting between them. The DNA for the CDR3 is TGTGCCAGCGCTGTCGGGGGCTACAACGAGCAGTACTTC. Amino acids: CASAVGGYNEQYF.

The rearrangement joins TRBV11-2 to TRBJ1-1; D is possibly TRBD1 (5 bases). V was shortened by 5 bases and J by 4 bases, with 8 bases between the two germline ends. The CDR3 covers 12 residues. The germline V gene encodes CDR1 SGHAT and CDR2 FQNNGV. For the CDR3, the DNA is TGTGCCAGCAGCCCGGGGGGCACTGAAGCTTTCTTT. Its translation is CASSPGGTEAFF.

The chain has TRBV6-6 and TRBJ2-7; 7 bases agree with TRBD1. Germline CDR1 is MNHNY and CDR2 is SVGAGI (reference sequence). The CDR3 is 15 residues long. V lost 5 bases to trimming and J lost 3 bases; unmatched junction nucleotides: 10. The CDR3, as DNA: TGTGCCAGCAGTCCAACAGAACAGGGGAACTACGAGCAGTACTTC. Protein product: CASSPTEQGNYEQYF.

In this sample, this clone is large. The chain combines TRBV4-3 with TRBJ2-5; 8 bases agree with TRBD2. CDR1 and CDR2 from the germline V gene are LGHNA and YSLEER. Trimming at V came to 0 bases and at J to 4 bases, leaving 4 bases not matched to a gene. The CDR3 runs 15 residues. CDR3 nucleotides: TGCGCCAGCAGCCAAGACGGGGGGGCCAGAGAGACCCAGTACTTC. This encodes CASSQDGGARETQYF.

This clone showed up just a few times. The chain carries TRBV5-8 and TRBJ1-2; D gene unclear. V was cut by 0 bases and J by 4 bases, with 7 bases left in between. The germline V gene has CDR1 SGHTS and CDR2 YDEGEE. The CDR3 sequence is 13 residues long. CDR3 residues: CASSLGGSYGYTF. The CDR3 coding sequence is TGTGCCAGCAGCTTGGGAGGGTCCTATGGCTACACCTTC.

There are a few counts of this clone. The rearrangement uses TRBV5-8 and TRBJ2-7; maybe TRBD1 (5 bases). V gave up 6 bases and J gave up 2 bases, with 18 bases separating them. The length of the CDR3 is 15 residues. CDR1 SGHTS and CDR2 YDEGEE come from the germline V gene. CDR3 residues: CASTPSGNPTYEQYF. The CDR3 DNA reads TGTGCCAGCACCCCTTCAGGGAACCCAACCTACGAGCAGTACTTC.

This clone was observed a few times. The V and J genes are TRBV7-9 and TRBJ1-5, with D possibly matching TRBD1 (6 bases). Germline-derived CDR1 and CDR2 are SEHNR and FQNEAQ (reference sequence). Deletions cut 5 bases from V and 7 bases from J, with 15 bases between. The CDR3 has 14 residues. The CDR3 loop is CASSQGQTPQPQHF. The CDR3 coding sequence is TGTGCCAGCAGCCAAGGACAGACACCCCAGCCCCAGCATTTT.